The rows below give T cell receptor beta chains drawn from one sample of a study of CD8 T cells in ankylosing spondylitis. TCRdb re-analysed the 5' RACE reads in MiXCR, keeping a single row per CDR3 protein. This table holds 180,000 or so distinct CDR3 sequences, approximately 10% found once. Sequenced input: blood, either unsorted or a sorted T cell fraction (not recorded which). These receptor sequences come from a male donor with ankylosing spondylitis or in good health (not recorded which). The CDR3 runs from the conserved cysteine through the conserved F or W. A D gene is named only where the DNA matches it firmly.

j_call v_call d_call cdr3_aa
TRBJ2-5 TRBV9 TRBD2 CASSGGLAGEETQYF
TRBJ2-2 TRBV7-2 TRBD1 CASSLGQAGELFF
TRBJ2-1 TRBV14 TRBD2 CASSQLGTSGISEQFF
TRBJ1-1 TRBV7-9 NA CASSLARDNTEAFF
TRBJ1-1 TRBV29-1 NA CSVEHSGAEAFF
TRBJ1-2 TRBV11-2 TRBD1 CASSPGTGTYGYTF
TRBJ2-1 TRBV5-1 TRBD2 CASSGLAGVAYNEQFF
TRBJ1-5 TRBV25-1 NA CASSAPGGSGNQPQHF
TRBJ1-4 TRBV27 TRBD1 CASSSVAGTENEKLFF
TRBJ2-2 TRBV11-2 NA CASSLARGDTGELFF
TRBJ2-4 TRBV6-2/TRBV6-3 TRBD1 CASSYIGTGSFYF
TRBJ1-2 TRBV5-1 NA CASSPGNYGYTF
TRBJ2-2 TRBV10-3 NA CAIRDSTGELFF
TRBJ1-1 TRBV3-1 NA CASSQLPPEAFF
TRBJ1-1 TRBV6-5 NA CASSYRGRNTEAFF
TRBJ2-3 TRBV7-2 TRBD2 CASRLAGYTDTQYF
TRBJ2-2 TRBV11-2 NA CATERLGAGELFF
TRBJ1-6 TRBV28 NA CASSTDSSYNSPLHF
TRBJ2-5 TRBV7-2 NA CASSLGFDSRETQYF
TRBJ2-3 TRBV28 TRBD2 CASSPGGGLAGTQYF
TRBJ2-7 TRBV5-3 NA CAMSLVGLDVIGYEQYF
TRBJ2-3 TRBV20-1 TRBD1 CSARADRGVAQYF
TRBJ2-3 TRBV7-2 NA CASSLGVGFTDTQYF
TRBJ1-1 TRBV5-1 TRBD1 CASSLGTGGSRTNTEAFF
TRBJ2-5 TRBV27 NA CASSFYGIGETQYF
TRBJ2-4 TRBV28 NA CASSPSFSGMNIQYF
TRBJ1-4 TRBV2 NA CASRTTGEEKLFF
TRBJ2-2 TRBV4-3 TRBD1 CASSQRTGGLVGELFF
TRBJ2-2 TRBV12-3/TRBV12-4 NA CASIKMLGTGELFF
TRBJ2-3 TRBV12-3/TRBV12-4 TRBD2 CASRGRVQGTDTQYF
TRBJ2-1 TRBV27 NA CASTLSSGLGQREQFF